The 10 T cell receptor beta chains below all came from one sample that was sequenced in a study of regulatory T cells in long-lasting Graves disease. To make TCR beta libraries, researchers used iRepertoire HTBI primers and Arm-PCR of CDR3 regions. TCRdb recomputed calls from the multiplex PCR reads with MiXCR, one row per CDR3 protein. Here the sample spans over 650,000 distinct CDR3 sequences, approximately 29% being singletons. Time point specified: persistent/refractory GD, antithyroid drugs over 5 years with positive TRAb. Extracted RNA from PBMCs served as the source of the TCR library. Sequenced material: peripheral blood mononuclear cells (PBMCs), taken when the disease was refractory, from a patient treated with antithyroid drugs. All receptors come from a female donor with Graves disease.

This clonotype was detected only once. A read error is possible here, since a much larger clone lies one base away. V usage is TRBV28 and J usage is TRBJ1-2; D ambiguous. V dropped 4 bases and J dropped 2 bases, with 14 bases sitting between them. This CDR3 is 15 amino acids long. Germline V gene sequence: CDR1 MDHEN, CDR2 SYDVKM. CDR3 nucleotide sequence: TGTGCCAGCAGTTCTAGGAGAAGACCCAACTATGGCTACACCTTC. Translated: CASSSRRRPNYGYTF.

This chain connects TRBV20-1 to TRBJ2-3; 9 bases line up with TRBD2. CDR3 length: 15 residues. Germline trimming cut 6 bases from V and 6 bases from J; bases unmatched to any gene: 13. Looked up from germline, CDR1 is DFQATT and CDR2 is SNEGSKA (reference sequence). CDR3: CSANPTGLAVDTQYF. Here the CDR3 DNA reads TGCAGTGCCAACCCTACGGGACTAGCAGTTGATACGCAGTATTTT.

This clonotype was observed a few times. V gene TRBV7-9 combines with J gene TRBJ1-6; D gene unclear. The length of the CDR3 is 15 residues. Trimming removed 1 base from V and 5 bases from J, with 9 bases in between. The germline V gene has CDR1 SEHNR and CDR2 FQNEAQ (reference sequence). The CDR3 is CASSLGRWDNSPLHF. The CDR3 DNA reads TGTGCCAGCAGCTTAGGGCGGTGGGATAATTCACCCCTCCACTTT.

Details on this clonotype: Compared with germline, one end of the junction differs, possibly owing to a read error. CDR3 sequence (DNA): TGCAGTGCTAGTTTACGGGGGTGGAACTCTGAAGCTTTCTTT. Translated: CSASLRGWNSEAFF. The chain employs TRBV20-1 and TRBJ1-1; perhaps TRBD1 as D (5 bases). Germline loops: CDR1 DFQATT, CDR2 SNEGSKA (reference sequence). The CDR3 is 14 residues long.

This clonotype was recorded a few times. The CDR3 DNA is TGTGCTAGTGGTTTGGTAATGGCAGGGCCTAACTATGGCTACACCTTC. Residues: CASGLVMAGPNYGYTF. This chain connects TRBV12-5 to TRBJ1-2, with TRBD1 as a possible D gene (5 bases). V dropped 0 bases and J dropped 0 bases, with 11 bases sitting between them. The CDR3 is 16 amino acids. Germline lookup yields CDR1 LGHNT and CDR2 FRNRAP.

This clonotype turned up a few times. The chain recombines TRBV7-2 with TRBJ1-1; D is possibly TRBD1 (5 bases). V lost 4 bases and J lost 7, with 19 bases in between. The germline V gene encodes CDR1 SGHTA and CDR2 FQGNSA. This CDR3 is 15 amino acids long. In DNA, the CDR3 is TGTGCCAGCAGCTCCATTAGCAGACAGATCATTGAAGCTTTCTTT. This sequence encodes CASSSISRQIIEAFF.

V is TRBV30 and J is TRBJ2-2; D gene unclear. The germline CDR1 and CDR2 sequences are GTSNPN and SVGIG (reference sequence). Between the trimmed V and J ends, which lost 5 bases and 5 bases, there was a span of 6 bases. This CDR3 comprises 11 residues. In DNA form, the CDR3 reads TGTGCCTGGCAAAGTACCGGGGAGCTGTTTTTT. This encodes CAWQSTGELFF.

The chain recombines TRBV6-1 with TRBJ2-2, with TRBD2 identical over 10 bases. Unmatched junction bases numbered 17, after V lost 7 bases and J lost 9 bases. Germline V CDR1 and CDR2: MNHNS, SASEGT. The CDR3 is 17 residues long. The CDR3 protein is CASTSPGGASGSRELFF. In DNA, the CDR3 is TGTGCCAGCACGTCTCCGGGGGGGGCTAGCGGGAGCCGGGAGCTGTTTTTT.

In DNA form, the CDR3 reads TGCAGTGCTAGAGCCCCGACAGGGACTAATGAAAAACTGTTTTTT. Translation: CSARAPTGTNEKLFF. The chain combines TRBV20-1 with TRBJ1-4; 7 bases fit TRBD1. Germline loops: CDR1 DFQATT, CDR2 SNEGSKA (reference sequence). The CDR3 contains 15 residues. After removal of 1 base from V and 2 bases from J, the junction contained 4 bases not matched to a gene.

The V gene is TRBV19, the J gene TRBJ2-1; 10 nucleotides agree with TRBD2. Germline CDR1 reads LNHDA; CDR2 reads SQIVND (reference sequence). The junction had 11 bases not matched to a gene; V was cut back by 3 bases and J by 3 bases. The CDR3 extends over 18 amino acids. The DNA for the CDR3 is TGTGCCAGTAGTATCGCGCTAGCGGGAGATATCTTCTACAATGAGCAGTTCTTC. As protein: CASSIALAGDIFYNEQFF. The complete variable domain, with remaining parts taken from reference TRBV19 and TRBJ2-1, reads DGGITQSPKYLFRKEGQNVTLSCEQNLNHDAMYWYRQDPGQGLRLIYYSQIVNDFQKGDIAEGYSVSREKKESFPLTVTSAQKNPTAFYLCASSIALAGDIFYNEQFFGPGTRLTVL.